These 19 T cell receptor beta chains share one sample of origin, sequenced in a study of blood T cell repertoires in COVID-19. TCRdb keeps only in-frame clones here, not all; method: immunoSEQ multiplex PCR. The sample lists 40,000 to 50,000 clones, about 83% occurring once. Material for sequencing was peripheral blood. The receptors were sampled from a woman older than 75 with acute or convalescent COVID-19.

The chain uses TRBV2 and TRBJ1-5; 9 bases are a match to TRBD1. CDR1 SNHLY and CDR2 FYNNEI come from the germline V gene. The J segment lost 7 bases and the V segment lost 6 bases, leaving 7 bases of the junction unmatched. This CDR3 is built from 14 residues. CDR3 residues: CASRETGGRQPQHF. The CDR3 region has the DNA TGTGCCAGCAGGGAGACAGGGGGACGGCAGCCCCAGCATTTT.

CDR3 nucleotide sequence: TGTGCCAGCAGGCCCAGCGGGGGGGCCGGGGAGACCCAGTACTTC. It yields the protein CASRPSGGAGETQYF. This chain links TRBV5-4 with TRBJ2-5; 10 nucleotides line up with TRBD2. The V gene end was trimmed by 5 bases and the J gene end by 5 bases; junction bases not matched to a gene: 9. Germline CDR1 reads SGHNT; CDR2 reads YYREEE (reference sequence). The CDR3 contains 15 residues.

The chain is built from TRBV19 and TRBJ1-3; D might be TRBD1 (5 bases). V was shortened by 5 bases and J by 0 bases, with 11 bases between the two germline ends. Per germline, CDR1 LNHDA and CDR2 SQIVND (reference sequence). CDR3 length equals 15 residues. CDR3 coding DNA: TGTGCCAGTAGTCCGGCCACAGGCTCTGGAAACACCATATATTTT. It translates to CASSPATGSGNTIYF.

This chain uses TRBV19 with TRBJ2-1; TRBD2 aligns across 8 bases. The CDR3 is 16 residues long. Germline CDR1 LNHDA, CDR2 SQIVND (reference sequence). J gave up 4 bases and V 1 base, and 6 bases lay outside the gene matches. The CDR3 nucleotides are TGTGCCAGTAGTATAGGAGGCCAGCGGGGGTACAATGAGCAGTTCTTC. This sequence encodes CASSIGGQRGYNEQFF.

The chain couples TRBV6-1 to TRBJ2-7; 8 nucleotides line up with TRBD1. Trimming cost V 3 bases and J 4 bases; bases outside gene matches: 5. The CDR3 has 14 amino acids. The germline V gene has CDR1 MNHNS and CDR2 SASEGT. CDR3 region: CASSDRGPRYEQYF. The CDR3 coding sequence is TGTGCCAGCAGTGACAGGGGGCCACGGTACGAGCAGTACTTC.

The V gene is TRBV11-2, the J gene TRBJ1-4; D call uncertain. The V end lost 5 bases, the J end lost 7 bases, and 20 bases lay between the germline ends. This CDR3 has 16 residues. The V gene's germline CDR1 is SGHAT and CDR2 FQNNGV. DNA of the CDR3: TGTGCCAGCAGCCTGAAGAGTTCTCTAGTTGGTGAAAAACTGTTTTTT. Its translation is CASSLKSSLVGEKLFF.

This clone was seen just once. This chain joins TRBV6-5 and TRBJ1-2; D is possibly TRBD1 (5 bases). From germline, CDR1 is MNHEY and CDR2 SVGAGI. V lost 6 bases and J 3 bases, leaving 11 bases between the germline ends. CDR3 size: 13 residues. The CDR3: CASSQQGYYGYTF. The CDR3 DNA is TGTGCCAGCAGCCAGCAGGGCTACTATGGCTACACCTTC.

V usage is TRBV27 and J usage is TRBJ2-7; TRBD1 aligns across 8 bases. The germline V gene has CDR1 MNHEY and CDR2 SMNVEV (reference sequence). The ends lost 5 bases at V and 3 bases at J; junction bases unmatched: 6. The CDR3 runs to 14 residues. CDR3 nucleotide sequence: TGTGCCAGCAGTCCCACAGGGGGATACTACGAGCAGTACTTC. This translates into CASSPTGGYYEQYF.

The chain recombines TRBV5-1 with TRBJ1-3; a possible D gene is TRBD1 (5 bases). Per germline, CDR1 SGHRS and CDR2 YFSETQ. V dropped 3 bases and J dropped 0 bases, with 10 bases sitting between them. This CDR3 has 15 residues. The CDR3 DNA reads TGCGCCAGCAGCTCTTTAGGGGCCTCTGGAAACACCATATATTTT. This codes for CASSSLGASGNTIYF. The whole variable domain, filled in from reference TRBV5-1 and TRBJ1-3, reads KAGVTQTPRYLIKTRGQQVTLSCSPISGHRSVSWYQQTPGQGLQFLFEYFSETQRNKGNFPGRFSGRQFSNSRSEMNVSTLELGDSALYLCASSSLGASGNTIYFGEGSWLTVV.

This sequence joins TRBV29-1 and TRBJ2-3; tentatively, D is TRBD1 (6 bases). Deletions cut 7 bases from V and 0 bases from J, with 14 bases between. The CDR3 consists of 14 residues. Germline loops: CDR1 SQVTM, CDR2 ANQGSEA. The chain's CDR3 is CSAQSRGSTDTQYF. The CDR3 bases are TGCAGCGCCCAGTCCAGGGGTAGCACAGATACGCAGTATTTT.

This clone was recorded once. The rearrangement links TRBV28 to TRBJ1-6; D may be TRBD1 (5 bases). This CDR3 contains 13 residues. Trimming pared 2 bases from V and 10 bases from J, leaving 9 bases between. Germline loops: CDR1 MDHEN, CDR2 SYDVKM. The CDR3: CASSLVRGSPLHF. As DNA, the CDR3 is TGTGCCAGCAGTTTAGTGCGGGGGTCACCCCTCCACTTT. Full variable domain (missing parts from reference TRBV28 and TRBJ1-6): DVKVTQSSRYLVKRTGEKVFLECVQDMDHENMFWYRQDPGLGLRLIYFSYDVKMKEKGDIPEGYSVSREKKERFSLILESASTNQTSMYLCASSLVRGSPLHFGNGTRLTVT.

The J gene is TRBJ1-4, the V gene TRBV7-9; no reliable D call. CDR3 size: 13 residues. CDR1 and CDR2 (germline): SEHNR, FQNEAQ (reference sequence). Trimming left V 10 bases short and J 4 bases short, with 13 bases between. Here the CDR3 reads CAIDTSINEKLFF. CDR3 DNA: TGTGCCATAGACACTTCTATTAATGAAAAACTGTTTTTT.

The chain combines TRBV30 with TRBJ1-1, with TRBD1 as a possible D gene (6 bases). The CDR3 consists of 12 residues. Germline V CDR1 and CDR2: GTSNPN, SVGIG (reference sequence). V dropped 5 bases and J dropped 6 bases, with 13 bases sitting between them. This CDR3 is CAWSQGSPEAFF. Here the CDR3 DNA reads TGTGCCTGGTCGCAGGGGTCCCCTGAAGCTTTCTTT.

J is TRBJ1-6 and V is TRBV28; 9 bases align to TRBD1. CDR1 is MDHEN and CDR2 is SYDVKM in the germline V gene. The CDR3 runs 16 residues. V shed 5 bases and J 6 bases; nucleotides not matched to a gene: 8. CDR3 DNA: TGTGCCAGCAGTGTGGGACAGGGATTAACTAATTCACCCCTCCACTTT. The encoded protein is CASSVGQGLTNSPLHF.

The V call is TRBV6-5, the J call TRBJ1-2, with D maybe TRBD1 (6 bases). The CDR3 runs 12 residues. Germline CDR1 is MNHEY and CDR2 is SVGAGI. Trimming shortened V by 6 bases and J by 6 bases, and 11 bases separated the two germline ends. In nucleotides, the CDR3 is TGTGCCAGCAGGGAGGGGGGGAATGGCTACACCTTC. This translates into CASREGGNGYTF.

The CDR3 bases are TGTGCCAGCAGCTTACTGGGGACTAGCGGAGAGACCCAGTACTTC. Protein product: CASSLLGTSGETQYF. This chain joins TRBV7-8 and TRBJ2-5; 11 bases align to TRBD2. CDR3 length: 15 amino acids. Germline CDR1 reads SGHVS; CDR2 reads FQNEAQ. Trimming cost V 2 bases and J 4 bases; bases outside gene matches: 3.

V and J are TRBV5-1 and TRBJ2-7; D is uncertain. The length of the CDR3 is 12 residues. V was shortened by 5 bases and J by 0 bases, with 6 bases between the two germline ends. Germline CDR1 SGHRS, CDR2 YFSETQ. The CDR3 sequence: CASRQDSYEQYF. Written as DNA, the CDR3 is TGCGCCAGCAGGCAGGACTCCTACGAGCAGTACTTC.

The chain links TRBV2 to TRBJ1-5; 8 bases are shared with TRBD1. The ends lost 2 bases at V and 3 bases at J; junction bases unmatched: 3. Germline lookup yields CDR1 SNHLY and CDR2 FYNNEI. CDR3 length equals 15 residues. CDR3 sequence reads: CASSENRGVNQPQHF. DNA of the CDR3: TGTGCCAGCAGTGAAAACAGGGGGGTCAATCAGCCCCAGCATTTT.

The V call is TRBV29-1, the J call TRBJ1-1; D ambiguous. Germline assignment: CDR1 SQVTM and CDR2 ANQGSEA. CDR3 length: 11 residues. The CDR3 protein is CCTWEYTEAFF. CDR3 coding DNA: TGCTGCACTTGGGAGTACACTGAAGCTTTCTTT.